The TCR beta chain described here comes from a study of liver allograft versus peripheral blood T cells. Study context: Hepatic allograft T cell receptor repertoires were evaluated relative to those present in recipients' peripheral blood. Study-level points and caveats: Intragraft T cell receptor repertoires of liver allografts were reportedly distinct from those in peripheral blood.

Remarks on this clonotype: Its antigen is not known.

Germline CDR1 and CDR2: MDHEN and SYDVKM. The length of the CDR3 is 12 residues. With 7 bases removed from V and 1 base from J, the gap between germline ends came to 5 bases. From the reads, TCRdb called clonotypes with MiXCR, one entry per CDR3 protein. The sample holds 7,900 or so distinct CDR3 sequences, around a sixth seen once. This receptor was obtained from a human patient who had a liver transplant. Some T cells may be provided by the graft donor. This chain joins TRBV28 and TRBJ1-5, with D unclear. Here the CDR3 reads CASTESNQPQHF. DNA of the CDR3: TGTGCCAGCACAGAAAGCAATCAGCCCCAGCATTTT.